The rows below give T cell receptor beta chains drawn from one sample of a study of vaccination effects on CD4 cells after COVID-19. Their antigens are not known. Only in-frame clones appear in the TCRdb table, and some are missing; sequencing was by immunoSEQ multiplex PCR. This sample has tens of thousands of clones, with roughly 73% found just once. Here the sequenced sample was CD4+ T cells from PBMCs cultured without peptide, taken before COVID-19 vaccination. The receptors derive from a human donor who received a COVID-19 vaccine. CDR3s include the opening cysteine and the closing phenylalanine or tryptophan. A D gene is named only where the DNA matches it firmly. Clone size is not always given. Where it is, it says once, few, many or a class for expanded clones.

clone_size j_call v_call d_call cdr3_aa cdr3_nt
. TRBJ1-2 TRBV11-2 . CASSSIRDINYGYTF TGTGCCAGCAGCTCTATCCGGGACATTAACTATGGCTACACCTTC
few TRBJ2-7 TRBV20-1 . CSARDVYEQYF TGCAGTGCTAGAGACGTCTACGAGCAGTACTTC
. TRBJ1-3 TRBV9 . CASSVAYGGNTIYF TGTGCCAGCAGCGTAGCCTACGGCGGAAACACCATATATTTT
. TRBJ1-1 TRBV21-1 . CASSNDTQGTEAFF TGTGCCAGCAGCAACGACACCCAGGGCACTGAAGCTTTCTTT
. TRBJ1-1 TRBV7-3 . CASSPQGRSEAFF TGTGCCAGCAGCCCACAAGGGCGGTCTGAAGCTTTCTTT
. TRBJ2-7 TRBV19 TRBD2 CASRDYASEQYF TGTGCCAGCCGGGACTACGCAAGTGAGCAGTACTTC
. TRBJ1-4 TRBV4-3 TRBD1 CASSQETGKAANEKLFF TGCGCCAGCAGCCAAGAGACAGGGAAGGCGGCTAATGAAAAACTGTTTTTT
few TRBJ1-6 TRBV19 TRBD1 CASSWLKGAYGNSPLHF TGTGCCAGTAGCTGGTTGAAGGGGGCGTATGGTAATTCACCCCTCCACTTT
. TRBJ2-6 TRBV28 TRBD1 CASSTGASGANVLTF TGTGCCAGCAGCACAGGGGCCTCTGGGGCCAACGTCCTGACTTTC
. TRBJ1-2 TRBV29-1 . CSAEHLTGNYGYTF TGCAGCGCGGAACACCTTACGGGGAACTATGGCTACACCTTC
. TRBJ1-1 TRBV27 . CASSLAWGREAFF TGTGCCAGCTCCCTGGCTTGGGGGCGGGAAGCTTTCTTT
. TRBJ1-5 TRBV7-8 TRBD1 CASSLSGGGGNQPQHF TGTGCCAGCAGCTTATCAGGGGGCGGGGGCAATCAGCCCCAGCATTTT
. TRBJ1-3 TRBV20-1 . CSASDDSSGNTIYF TGCAGTGCTAGTGACGACAGCTCTGGAAACACCATATATTTT
once TRBJ1-6 TRBV11-2 . CASSWVGYNSPLHF TGTGCCAGCAGCTGGGTCGGCTATAATTCACCCCTCCACTTT
few TRBJ1-5 TRBV18 . CASSHGSNQPQHF TGTGCCAGCTCCCACGGCAGCAATCAGCCCCAGCATTTT
. TRBJ1-4 TRBV7-2 TRBD1 CASSPGTVDWKLFF TGTGCCAGCAGCCCGGGGACAGTGGATTGGAAACTGTTTTTT